The 23 T cell receptor beta chains presented below share a single source sample, sequenced in a study of tumor and adjacent non-tumor tissue in lung cancer. The library came from three nested PCR rounds adapted from ARM-PCR protocols. MiXCR, run by TCRdb on the multiplex PCR reads, gives a single entry per CDR3 protein. The data hold approximately 100,000 distinct CDR3 sequences, with roughly 73% observed a single time. RNA was extracted from bulk tissue without any cell sorting. Sequenced: lung tumor tissue. All receptors come from a woman aged 55-69 years with non-small cell lung cancer.

Worth noting for this clonotype: At one end the junction does not follow the germline gene, possibly because of a read error. The chain uses TRBV11-3 and TRBJ2-6, with a tentative D call TRBD1 (6 bases). Germline V CDR1 and CDR2: SGHNT, YENEEA. There are 15 residues in the CDR3. DNA for the CDR3: TGTGCCAGCAGCGAAGTCACTCCTGGGGGCAACGTGCTGACTTTC. Translated, it gives CASSEVTPGGNVLTF.

This clonotype turned up a few times. This may be a read error, as it is one base from a much larger clone. The chain uses TRBV20-1 and TRBJ1-1, with D hard to call. V gave up 6 bases and J gave up 3 bases, with 17 bases separating them. CDR3 length equals 14 residues. Germline CDR1 DFQATT, CDR2 SNEGSKA (reference sequence). In DNA form, the CDR3 reads TGCAGTGCCCCCGGGATCCCAATGGACACTGAAGCTTTCTTT. It codes for CSAPGIPMDTEAFF.

The rearrangement uses TRBV11-3 and TRBJ2-1; 8 nucleotides align to TRBD2. Germline V CDR1 and CDR2: SGHNT, YENEEA. This CDR3 has 17 residues. V was clipped by 9 bases and J by 5 bases; unmatched bases: 18. CDR3 region: CASSLELISGIHNEQFF. The DNA for the CDR3 is TGTGCCAGTAGTTTAGAGTTGATTAGCGGGATCCACAATGAGCAGTTCTTC.

This clonotype was found once. One end of the junction is discordant with germline, which a read error may explain. This chain connects TRBV29-1 to TRBJ1-1, with 9 bases matching TRBD1. This CDR3 region has 14 residues. Germline V gene data show CDR1 as SQVTM and CDR2 as ANQGSEA. The CDR3 sequence is CSIGPGGTGFEALF. In DNA, the CDR3 is TGCAGCATTGGTCCCGGTGGGACAGGGTTTGAAGCTCTCTTT. Full variable domain (rest looked up from reference TRBV29-1 and TRBJ1-1): SAVISQKPSRDICQRGTSLTIQCQVDSQVTMMFWYRQQPGQSLTLIATANQGSEATYESGFVIDKFPISRPNLTFSTLTVSNMSPEDSSIYLCSIGPGGTGFEALFGQGTRLTVV.

The table lists this clonotype with many counts. The chain employs TRBV20-1 and TRBJ2-1, with D tentatively TRBD1 or TRBD2 (5 bases each). This CDR3 spans 13 amino acids. CDR1 and CDR2 (germline): DFQATT, SNEGSKA (reference sequence). The V gene lost 5 bases and the J gene lost 5 bases, with 13 bases spanning the gap. The chain's CDR3 is CSAYSGTNNEQFF. The CDR3 DNA sequence: TGCAGTGCTTATTCAGGGACCAACAATGAGCAGTTCTTC.

Points on this clonotype: A read error may be the cause here, since a much bigger clone is one base away. This chain joins TRBV6-2 or TRBV6-3 and TRBJ1-4; tentatively, D is TRBD1 (6 bases). The ends were cut back, 9 bases at V and 4 bases at J, with 18 bases in the middle. This CDR3 contains 15 residues. Germline V gene data show CDR1 as MNHEY and CDR2 as SVGEGT. Here the CDR3 DNA reads TGTGCCAGGGGAGATCCCGGACAGCGTAATGAAAAACTGTTTTTT. Its translation is CARGDPGQRNEKLFF.

V gene TRBV7-9 combines with J gene TRBJ2-5; TRBD2 agrees at 10 bases. The V gene's germline CDR1 is SEHNR and CDR2 FQNEAQ (reference sequence). This CDR3 comprises 16 residues. V trimming: 5 bases; J trimming: 4 bases; junction bases outside the gene matches: 10. This CDR3 reads CASSQQSGGAGETQYF. CDR3 DNA sequence: TGTGCCAGCAGCCAGCAGAGCGGGGGGGCAGGAGAGACCCAGTACTTC.

The chain employs TRBV2 and TRBJ1-5; no reliable D call. Germline V gene lookup returns CDR1 SNHLY and CDR2 FYNNEI. CDR3 length: 15 amino acids. V was trimmed by 6 bases and J by 0 bases, leaving 12 bases between them. In nucleotides, the CDR3 is TGTGCCAGCAGGGCCAACGGGAATAGCAATCAGCCCCAGCATTTT. Its translation: CASRANGNSNQPQHF. The variable domain in full, with the rest retrieved from reference TRBV2 and TRBJ1-5, is EPEVTQTPSHQVTQMGQEVILRCVPISNHLYFYWYRQILGQKVEFLVSFYNNEISEKSEIFDDQFSVERPDGSNFTLKIRSTKLEDSAMYFCASRANGNSNQPQHFGDGTRLSIL.

Notes on this clonotype: The junction and the germline gene differ at one end; a read error may be behind it. The rearrangement joins TRBV6-2 or TRBV6-3 to TRBJ1-1; D unclear. Per the germline V gene, CDR1 is MNHEY and CDR2 is SVGEGT. This CDR3 comprises 14 residues. The CDR3 here is CVSRWTASSTEAFF. CDR3 DNA: TGTGTCAGCAGATGGACTGCTAGCTCCACTGAAGCTTTCTTT.

The chain is built from TRBV11-2 and TRBJ2-1, with D perhaps TRBD1 (6 bases). V lost 1 base and J lost 4, with 14 bases in between. Germline CDR1 and CDR2: SGHAT and FQNNGV. This CDR3 contains 16 residues. CDR3 nucleotides: TGTGCCAGCAGCTTAGTAAGGGACAACCCTTACAATGAGCAGTTCTTC. Residues: CASSLVRDNPYNEQFF.

Worth noting for this clonotype: Given a much more abundant clone one base away, this may be a read error. The chain recombines TRBV6-5 with TRBJ1-5; weak D call: TRBD1 (6 bases). The CDR3 totals 13 residues. Germline V gene sequence: CDR1 MNHEY, CDR2 SVGAGI. The ends were cut back, 4 bases at V and 4 bases at J, with 8 bases in the middle. CDR3 region: CASSFGQNQPQHF. DNA for the CDR3: TGTGCCAGCAGTTTCGGACAGAATCAGCCCCAGCATTTT.

This clonotype appeared many times. The chain recombines TRBV4-1 with TRBJ2-1; perhaps D is TRBD1 or TRBD2 (5 bases each). Germline V lookup: CDR1 MGHRA, CDR2 YSYEKL. The CDR3 length is 18 residues. Trimming stripped 2 bases from V and 0 bases from J, with 17 bases between. The CDR3 coding sequence is TGCGCCAGCAGCCAAAGGGCTGTGGGACGAAGCTCCTACAATGAGCAGTTCTTC. Translated: CASSQRAVGRSSYNEQFF.

In the case of this clonotype: With a much larger clone just one base away, this may be a read error. This sequence joins TRBV10-2 and TRBJ2-7; D is unclear. The CDR3 sequence is 11 residues long. From germline, CDR1 is WSHSY and CDR2 SAAADI. CDR3 coding DNA: TGCGCCAGCAGTATTTCCTACGAGCACTACTTC. It codes for CASSISYEHYF.

This clonotype came up once. At one boundary the junction diverges from the germline segment, which might be a read error. The chain joins TRBV20-1 to TRBJ2-4; perhaps D is TRBD1 or TRBD2 (5 bases each). Germline V gene lookup returns CDR1 DFQATT and CDR2 SNEGSKA (reference sequence). The CDR3 loop spans 15 amino acids. CDR3 residues: CSAVGVMEAKNILYF. Written as DNA, the CDR3 is TGCAGTGCTGTGGGGGTTATGGAAGCCAAAAACATTCTGTACTTC.

Regarding this clonotype: A much bigger clone sits one base away, suggesting this may be a read error. The chain recombines TRBV4-3 with TRBJ1-5; D is possibly TRBD1 (6 bases). The germline gives CDR1 LGHNA, CDR2 YSLEER. This CDR3 region has 17 residues. For the CDR3, the DNA is TGCGCCAGCTGCCAAGACTTTCAGGGGTCCGCTAGACAGCCCCAGCATTTT. It is translated as CASCQDFQGSARQPQHF.

In this sample, this clonotype turned up a few times. The chain recombines TRBV28 with TRBJ1-2, with D maybe TRBD1 (5 bases). With 7 bases removed from V and 5 bases from J, the gap between germline ends came to 17 bases. Germline-derived CDR1 and CDR2 are MDHEN and SYDVKM. The CDR3 is 14 residues long. The CDR3 DNA follows: TGTGCCAGCAAATTTTACCGGACACCATATGGCTACACCTTC. Protein product: CASKFYRTPYGYTF.

The genes are TRBV11-3 and TRBJ2-7; a possible D gene is TRBD1 (6 bases). CDR1 and CDR2 from the germline V gene are SGHNT and YENEEA. The CDR3 consists of 15 residues. Trimming took off 7 bases at V and 1 base at J, with 17 bases between the two ends. The CDR3 sequence is CASNPVGAGSYEQYF. The DNA for the CDR3 is TGTGCCAGCAACCCCGTGGGGGCTGGGTCCTACGAGCAGTACTTC.

Comments on this clonotype: The junction departs from germline at one end; a sequencing error may be responsible. This chain uses TRBV11-3 with TRBJ2-5; no definite D call. This CDR3 is 11 amino acids long. CDR1 and CDR2 from the germline V gene are SGHNT and YENEEA. CDR3 protein: CANSLSETQYF. The CDR3 nucleotides are TGTGCCAACAGCTTATCGGAGACCCAGTATTTC.

A word on this clonotype: This clone may be a read error of a much larger clone one base away. This chain uses TRBV20-1 with TRBJ2-1, with 9 bases fitting TRBD2. Germline CDR1 DFQATT, CDR2 SNEGSKA (reference sequence). With 7 bases clipped from V and 7 bases from J, the junction kept 11 bases outside the gene matches. CDR3 size: 14 residues. In nucleotides, the CDR3 is TGCAGTGGCGAGGTGCTAGCGGGATTGAATGAGCAGTTCTTC. This codes for CSGEVLAGLNEQFF.

In regard to this clonotype: A much larger clone lies a single base off, so this may be a read error. V and J are TRBV5-1 and TRBJ2-1; D is ambiguous. The germline CDR1 and CDR2 sequences are SGHRS and YFSETQ. CDR3 length equals 15 residues. V was clipped by 6 bases and J by 1 base, with 14 bases between them. The CDR3 protein is CASNPEIGSYNEQFF. The DNA for the CDR3 is TGCGCCAGCAACCCTGAAATCGGGTCCTACAATGAGCAGTTCTTC.

This clonotype was seen a few times. This may stem from a read error, because a much larger clone lies one nucleotide away. The rearrangement uses TRBV20-1 and TRBJ2-1, with D perhaps matching TRBD1 (5 bases). The CDR3 loop spans 13 amino acids. Germline assignment: CDR1 DFQATT and CDR2 SNEGSKA (reference sequence). The CDR3 sequence: CSNRGTGYDEQFF. The CDR3 nucleotides are TGCAGTAATAGGGGAACCGGCTACGATGAGCAGTTCTTC.

With regard to this clonotype: Relative to the germline gene, one junction end is altered; a read error may explain this. This sequence joins TRBV20-1 and TRBJ1-1, with D tentatively TRBD1 (6 bases). Germline CDR1 is DFQATT and CDR2 is SNEGSKA (reference sequence). CDR3 length: 20 residues. CDR3 DNA sequence: TGCAGTGCTAGAGTGGTTCGGGACATGAAGACTAATGTGATGAACACTAAAGCTTTCTTT. This encodes CSARVVRDMKTNVMNTKAFF.

A word on this clonotype: In this CDR3 the conserved last residue, phenylalanine or tryptophan, is missing, so a read error is likely. V gene TRBV30 combines with J gene TRBJ2-7; D tentatively fits TRBD1 or TRBD2 (5 bases each). Trimming left V 4 bases short and J 7 bases short, with 17 bases between. In germline, CDR1 is GTSNPN, CDR2 SVGIG (reference sequence). The CDR3 contains 13 residues. CDR3: CAWNWGGLGEQYY. Written as DNA, the CDR3 is TGTGCCTGGAACTGGGGCGGGTTAGGGGAGCAGTACTAC.